These 5 T cell receptor beta chains were all obtained from the same sample, sequenced in a study of shared clonotypes between healthy human individuals (dated by TCRdb to between 2020 and 2021). Receptor amplification or capture employed the immunoSEQ multiplex PCR assay. The source is immuneACCESS, and TCRdb retained only in-frame sequences with V and J called. Part of the clones is not carried over; for the studies checked, unresolved V genes explain less than half of this, and the remainder is unexplained. The sample table contains over 2 million clones; only one count was recorded for about 94% of them. The top ten constitute 1% to 1.3% of the sample. CD8 naive samples were obtained by positive selection for CCR7 among CD45RO-negative cells, yielding a CD45RA+CCR7+ population from which TemRA cells were excluded. Sequenced: naive CD8+ T cells sorted from blood. This specimen's cell subset or site label, interpreted: CD45RA+CCR7+. Source of these receptors: a man younger than 35 in good health.

The J gene is TRBJ2-1, the V gene TRBV7-9; maybe TRBD2 (7 bases). The germline V and J ends were trimmed by 4 bases and 10 bases, with 23 bases remaining between them. Germline V gives CDR1 SEHNR, CDR2 FQNEAQ (reference sequence). CDR3 length equals 16 residues. The chain's CDR3 is CASSWGASGPTGEQFF. In nucleotides, the CDR3 is TGTGCCAGCAGCTGGGGGGCTAGCGGTCCAACAGGGGAGCAGTTCTTC.

As DNA, the CDR3 is TGCGCCAGCAGCCATTCTGGGAGGACTGAAGCTTTCTTT. Translation gives CASSHSGRTEAFF. This chain joins TRBV4-3 and TRBJ1-1, with D hard to call. Germline CDR1 LGHNA, CDR2 YSLEER. The V end was cut by 3 bases, the J end by 5 bases, with 10 bases between. This CDR3 comprises 13 residues.

V and J are TRBV27 and TRBJ2-7, with TRBD1 identical over 9 bases. There are 16 residues in the CDR3. Trimming at V came to 3 bases and at J to 5 bases, leaving 11 bases not matched to a gene. The germline CDR1 and CDR2 sequences are MNHEY and SMNVEV (reference sequence). The CDR3 here is CASSFLAGQGTNEQYF. CDR3 DNA sequence: TGTGCCAGCAGTTTTCTCGCCGGACAGGGGACAAACGAGCAGTACTTC.

This clone has a single count. The chain recombines TRBV13 with TRBJ2-7; 9 bases map to TRBD1. The CDR3 runs to 14 residues. V shed 6 bases, J shed 6 bases, and the junction held 9 bases outside the gene matches. Germline V CDR1 and CDR2: PRHDT, FYEKMQ (reference sequence). This CDR3 is CASSYRDREGEQYF. In DNA, the CDR3 is TGTGCCAGCAGTTACCGGGACAGGGAGGGCGAGCAGTACTTC.

This chain uses TRBV5-6 with TRBJ1-1; D remains ambiguous. Germline V gene data show CDR1 as SGHDT and CDR2 as YYEEEE. V lost 2 bases and J lost 3, with 11 bases in between. This CDR3 has 14 residues. The CDR3 spells CASSFPGEDTEAFF. DNA of the CDR3: TGTGCCAGCAGCTTTCCGGGAGAGGACACTGAAGCTTTCTTT.